This T cell receptor (beta chain) was retrieved from a study of post-analysis software for immune sequencing data. Germline V gene sequence: CDR1 MNHEY, CDR2 SVGEGT. This CDR3 is built from 14 residues. V was pared by 6 bases and J by 13 bases, with 15 bases of the junction left unmatched. Notes on the study in general: Under F measure analysis, samples from one preparation batch co-clustered strongly. People with multiple sclerosis had a significantly lower normalized Chao1 diversity than controls did. Four or five TRBV segments were significantly more frequent in patients than in controls. TRBV5-6, TRBV5-1 and TRBV20-1 were among these segments.

This clonotype was observed a single time. The target antigen is unknown. Prepared TCR beta cDNA libraries contained unique molecular identifiers. Via MiXCR, TCRdb re-called the PCR reads, giving one row per CDR3 protein. This table holds 350,000 to 450,000 distinct CDR3 sequences, around a third found once. This chain connects TRBV6-2 or TRBV6-3 to TRBJ2-4, with 7 bases aligning to TRBD2. The source material was blood. The receptor was derived from a girl between 10 and 17 years old with multiple sclerosis. The DNA of the CDR3 is TGTGCCAGCAGCCCCTCGCGGGGGAGTCGAGAGCAGTACTTC. Amino acids: CASSPSRGSREQYF.